The present T cell receptor (beta chain) was sequenced within a study of graft-versus-host responses after intestinal transplantation. Turning to the study itself: Recipients had transplants, and these were multivisceral, liver-intestinal, or isolated intestinal. All recipients were given anti-thymocyte globulin induction, and tacrolimus and steroids were then administered for roughly three years.

Produced via immunoSEQ multiplex PCR; TCRdb's table is partial and in-frame only. In the table there are tens of thousands of clones, approximately 94% of which are singletons. This CDR3 spans 14 amino acids. J gave up 7 bases and V 4 bases, and 7 bases lay outside the gene matches. Looked up from germline, CDR1 is LNHNV and CDR2 is YYDKDF (reference sequence). Findings and limits, study-wide: Investigators detected GvH clones in recipient marrow, with some emerging earlier in ileum or blood.

On this clone itself: The antigen is undetermined.

This TCR derives from a human patient who received an intestinal transplant, so some T cells may come from the graft donor. Specimen: PBMCs, collected 156 days after intestinal transplant. The gene calls are TRBV15 and TRBJ2-7, with 10 bases fitting TRBD2. The CDR3 coding sequence is TGTGCCACCAGCACTGGACTAGCGGAGACTGAGCAGTACTTC. This codes for CATSTGLAETEQYF.